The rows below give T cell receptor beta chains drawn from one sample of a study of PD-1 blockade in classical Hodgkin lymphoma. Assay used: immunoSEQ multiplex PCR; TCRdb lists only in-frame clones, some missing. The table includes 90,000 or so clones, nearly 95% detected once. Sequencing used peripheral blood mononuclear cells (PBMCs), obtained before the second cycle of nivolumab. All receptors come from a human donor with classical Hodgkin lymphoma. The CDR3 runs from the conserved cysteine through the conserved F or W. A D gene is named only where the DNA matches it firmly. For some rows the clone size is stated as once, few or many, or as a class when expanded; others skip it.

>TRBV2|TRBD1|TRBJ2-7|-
TGTGCCAGCAGTGAGGGGACAGGGGTCCACGAGCAGTACTTC
CASSEGTGVHEQYF
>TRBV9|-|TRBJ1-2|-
TGTGCCAGCAGCCCGGTGGGAGTGCGCACCTATGGCTACACCTTC
CASSPVGVRTYGYTF
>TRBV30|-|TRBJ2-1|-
TGTGCCTGGAGAGAAACACGGGTTGAGCAGTTCTTC
CAWRETRVEQFF
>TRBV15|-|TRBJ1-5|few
TGTGCCACCAGCAGAGTCCCCAGCCCTAATCAGCCCCAGCATTTT
CATSRVPSPNQPQHF
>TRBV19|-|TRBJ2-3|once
TGTGCCAGTAGTGTACCGGGACGTGGACTGTATACGCAGTATTTT
CASSVPGRGLYTQYF
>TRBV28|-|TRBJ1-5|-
TGTGCCAGCAGTTATCTCGGGGCGGTTTCACAGCCCCAGCATTTT
CASSYLGAVSQPQHF
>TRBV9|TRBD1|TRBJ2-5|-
TGTGCCAGCAGCGTTGGGACAGGGGTCGGGCAAGAGACCCAGTACTTC
CASSVGTGVGQETQYF
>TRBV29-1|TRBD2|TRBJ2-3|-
TGCAGCGTCGAACGGGCGGGAGGGGGGACAGATACGCAGTATTTT
CSVERAGGGTDTQYF
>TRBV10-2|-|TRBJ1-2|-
TGCGCCAGCAGTGAAGCAGGGCTTGGGGGCTACACCTTC
CASSEAGLGGYTF
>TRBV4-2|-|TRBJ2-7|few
TGTGCCAGCAGCCAAGATCCTGGACAGTTCTACGAGCAGTACTTC
CASSQDPGQFYEQYF
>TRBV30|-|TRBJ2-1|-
TGTGCCTGGAAGGGGGGAGGGGGCGTAAGCTACAATGAGCAGTTCTTC
CAWKGGGGVSYNEQFF
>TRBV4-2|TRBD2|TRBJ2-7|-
TGTGCCAGCAGCCAAGCGTGGCTAGCGGGCTACGAGCAGTACTTC
CASSQAWLAGYEQYF
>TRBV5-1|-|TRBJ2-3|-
TGCGCCAGCAGCTTGTTCATAACGGGGATTGGAGCGTATACGCAGTATTTT
CASSLFITGIGAYTQYF
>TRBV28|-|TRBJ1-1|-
TGTGCCAGCAGTCTACAAGACTACACTGAAGCTTTCTTT
CASSLQDYTEAFF
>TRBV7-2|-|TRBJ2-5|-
TGTGCCAGCAGCTCGCGAACTAGACATCAAGAGACCCAGTACTTC
CASSSRTRHQETQYF
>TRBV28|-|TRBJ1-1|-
TGTGCCAGCAGCCCCCGGGGGGGTGGAAGGTACACTGAAGCTTTCTTT
CASSPRGGGRYTEAFF
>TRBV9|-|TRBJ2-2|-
TGTGCCAGCAGCGCCTGGGACTCGGGCACCGGGGAGCTGTTTTTT
CASSAWDSGTGELFF
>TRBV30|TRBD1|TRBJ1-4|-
TGTGCCTGGAGGGGAACAGGGGGTAATGAAAAACTGTTTTTT
CAWRGTGGNEKLFF
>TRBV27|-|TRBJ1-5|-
TGTGCCAGCAGTTTAGGCGCCGATAGCAATCAGCCCCAGCATTTT
CASSLGADSNQPQHF
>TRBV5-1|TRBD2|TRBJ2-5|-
TGCGCCAGCTCTGCTAGCGGGAGAGTCTGGCAAGAGACCCAGTACTTC
CASSASGRVWQETQYF
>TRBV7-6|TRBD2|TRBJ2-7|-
TGTGCCAGCGGACTAGCGGGTTCCTACGAGCAGTACTTC
CASGLAGSYEQYF
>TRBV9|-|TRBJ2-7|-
TGTGCCAGCAGCCCTAACGGGGCGGAGGAGCAGTACTTC
CASSPNGAEEQYF
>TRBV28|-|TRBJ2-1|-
TGTGCCAGCAGTCCTTTCCAGGGGATAGGGGGAAATGAGCAGTTCTTC
CASSPFQGIGGNEQFF
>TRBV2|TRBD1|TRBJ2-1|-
TGTGCCAGCAGGCCGGGACAGGGCGCCTACAATGAGCAGTTCTTC
CASRPGQGAYNEQFF
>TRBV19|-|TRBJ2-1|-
TGTGCCAGTAGCCCGCTTCGAGGTCTCCGGGGCGACTACAATGAGCAGTTCTTC
CASSPLRGLRGDYNEQFF
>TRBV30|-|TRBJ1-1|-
TGTGTGGGGGAGAACACTGAAGCTTTCTTT
CVGENTEAFF
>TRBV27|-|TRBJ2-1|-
TGTGCCAGCAGTTTGGTGGGGGGTTCCTACAATGAGCAGTTCTTC
CASSLVGGSYNEQFF
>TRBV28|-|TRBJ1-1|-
TGTGCCAGCAGTTTAGGCAGGACTGAAGCTTTCTTT
CASSLGRTEAFF
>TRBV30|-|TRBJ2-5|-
TGTGCCTGGATGGAGGGAGAGACCCAGTACTTC
CAWMEGETQYF
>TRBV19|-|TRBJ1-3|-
TGTGCCAGTAGTATAGATCTCCAAAGCTCTGGAAACACCATATATTTT
CASSIDLQSSGNTIYF
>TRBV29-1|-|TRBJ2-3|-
TGCAGCGTTGACCCCAGCACCACAGATACGCAGTATTTT
CSVDPSTTDTQYF
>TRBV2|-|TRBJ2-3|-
TGTGCCAGCAGTGAGGCTAGCTCTATAGTTAGCACAGATACGCAGTATTTT
CASSEASSIVSTDTQYF
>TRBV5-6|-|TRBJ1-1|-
TGTGCCAGCAGCCCACGCCCGGCAGCGTCCAACACTGAAGCTTTCTTT
CASSPRPAASNTEAFF
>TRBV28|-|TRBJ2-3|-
TGTGCCAGCAGCCCCACGGGGACTCGCACAGATACGCAGTATTTT
CASSPTGTRTDTQYF
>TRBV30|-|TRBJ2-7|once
TGTGCCTGGAGTGTACGAAGCGGGTTCTACGAGCAGTACTTC
CAWSVRSGFYEQYF
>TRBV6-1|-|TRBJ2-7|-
TGTGCCAGCAGTGAGGTTTCTGGGACACCCTACGAGCAGTACTTC
CASSEVSGTPYEQYF
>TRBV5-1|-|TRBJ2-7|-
TGCGCCAGCAAGGGACAATACTACGAGCAGTACTTC
CASKGQYYEQYF
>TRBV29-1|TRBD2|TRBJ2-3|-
TGCAGCGTGGTACTAGCGGGGAGCACAGATACGCAGTATTTT
CSVVLAGSTDTQYF
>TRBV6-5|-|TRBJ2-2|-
TGTGCCAGCAGCCCTAGACCGGTGGACACCGGGGAGCTGTTTTTT
CASSPRPVDTGELFF
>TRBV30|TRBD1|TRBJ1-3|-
TGTGCCTGGAATTACGGGCAGGGGGCTGGAAACACCATATATTTT
CAWNYGQGAGNTIYF
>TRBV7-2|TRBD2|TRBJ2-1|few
TGTGCCAGCAGCAGGGGACGGCCTAGCGGAAACAATGAGCAGTTCTTC
CASSRGRPSGNNEQFF
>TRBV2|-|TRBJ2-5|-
TGTGCCAGCAGTGATGGACTGGGGGAAGAGACCCAGTACTTC
CASSDGLGEETQYF